This TCR beta chain emerged from a study of blood T cells in healthy people across ages. Looking at the study overall: Capture by template switching was about one barcoded beta molecule per two T cells. Notes on the study in general: Age advanced and TCR beta diversity per million T cells fell, roughly linearly.

A second PCR, run for roughly 7 to 12 cycles, used a sample-barcoded 5' primer plus a J-beta primer mix. In TCRdb, the 5' RACE reads were re-called with MiXCR into one record per CDR3 protein. The sample lists hundreds of thousands of distinct CDR3 sequences, about 54% occurring once. V trimming: 3 bases; J trimming: 13 bases; junction bases outside the gene matches: 12. CDR3 length equals 15 residues. Points on this clonotype: Its cognate antigen is unknown.

Material: blood. The chain combines TRBV12-3 or TRBV12-4 with TRBJ2-4; TRBD2 aligns across 10 bases. The sequence came from a man in his 60s in good health. The CDR3 sequence is CASSFSGGAAEEQYF. CDR3 nucleotide sequence: TGTGCCAGCAGTTTCAGCGGGGGGGCCGCGGAAGAGCAGTACTTC.